This T cell receptor beta chain was recovered during a study of blood T cells in healthy people across ages (dated by TCRdb to between 2014 and 2016). As for the study more broadly: In model experiments, roughly one uniquely barcoded TCR beta cDNA molecule per two T cells was captured by template switching. Using the same blood draw, the study looked at two additional independent replicas of 1 million unique cDNA reads for two donors, one aged 18 to 30 and the other aged 80 or older. The study measured age-related changes in TCR beta repertoire diversity using deep sequencing normalized with unique cDNA molecular identifiers. Four age groups were formed from the donors: young (average approximately 15 years), middle-aged (around 37), aged (about 62) and long-lived (more than 75). To avoid experimental bias, donors of different ages were randomly spread across the sequencing lanes. The paper's findings and limits, for the study overall: The percentage of naive T cells measured by flow cytometry correlated strongly with observed TCR beta diversity. As age increased, observed TCR beta diversity per million T cells dropped in a roughly linear way, and a significant reduction was already evident by age approximately 40. Compared with the aged group, the long-lived group had more naive CD4+ T cells, fewer expanded clones and increased TCR diversity, suggesting age selection. Total diversity estimates from one million sequenced T cells were considered lower bounds and underestimates. Because the CMV infection status of the donors was unknown, age-related changes in expanded clonotypes may potentially have been confounded. Since profiling was done on bulk unsorted PBMCs, naive and antigen-experienced compartments could not be conclusively compared.

Notes on this clonotype: This clone's antigen is unknown. There are no base qualities to consult, and no much larger clone falls within one base.

Receptor libraries were prepared by 5' RACE. The sequencing machine was an Illumina HiSeq 2500. A second PCR of 7 to 11 cycles was run with a J-beta primer mix and a sample-barcoded 5' primer. A unique molecular identifier was introduced onto each TCR beta cDNA molecule by a template-switch 5' adaptor carrying 12 random nucleotides. Each sample yielded at least 3 million CDR3-containing paired-end reads. First-strand cDNA was synthesized from all RNA with the Mint cDNA synthesis kit, primed by a TRBC-specific oligonucleotide. Following uracil-DNA glycosylase treatment, a first 18-cycle PCR with universal primers M1SS and BC2_uni_R was performed on all cDNA. In the source study's methods: Each sample was normalized by randomly selecting 1 million high-quality reads, each carrying a distinct molecular identifier. Reads sharing molecular identifiers were discarded rather than binned into consensus sequences. MiTCR, run with a Q25 quality threshold and the strictest error-elimination algorithm, handled CDR3 identification, clonotype clustering and error correction. A nonparametric unseen species model with Euler transformation was used to estimate a lower bound on total TCR beta diversity. The raw public data were reprocessed by TCRdb itself: fastp quality trimming at Q25, MiXCR clonotype calling, in-frame beta chains only. Under each unique CDR3 protein, matching rows form one entry showing the most common genes and DNA. The authors' filters were not applied to this entry. The sample contains under 1,000,000 distinct CDR3 sequences, around half of them found a single time. About a sixth of the sample comes from the top ten.

From the cysteine through the phenylalanine, the CDR3 covers 13 amino acids. The read is trimmed to its CDR3 DNA, 39 bases read in frame from base 1. CDR1 and CDR2 were assigned from the germline V gene as KGHSH and LQKENI. Trimming removed 4 bases from V and 7 bases from J, leaving 14 bases between the germline ends. Systemically healthy Caucasian individuals from Russia, some 40 in total and aged roughly 6 to 100 years, were included as donors. Ten milliliters of peripheral blood were drawn from each donor into EDTA-treated Vacutainer tubes. PBMCs were isolated by Ficoll-Paque density-gradient centrifugation, with at least 7 million obtained per sample. Trizol reagent was used to extract total RNA from the PBMCs, yielding at least 5.5 micrograms per sample. For every donor, an aliquot of PBMCs went through flow cytometry to measure the percentages of naive CD45RAhigh/CD27high T cells.

Sequencing used blood. The V and J genes are TRBV18 and TRBJ2-7; possibly the D gene is TRBD2, per 7 matching bases. The TCR originated in a man aged 80 or over in good health. At the DNA level, the sequence is TGTGCCAGCTCACGTGCGGGGGCTCGGGAGCAGTACTTC. Translated, this is CASSRAGAREQYF.